The 4 T cell receptor beta chains listed next were all sequenced from one sample in a study of blood T cells in healthy people across ages (dated by TCRdb to about 2015). The protocol used for the library was 5' RACE. Sequencing used an Illumina HiSeq 2500. A second PCR of roughly 7 to 11 cycles was performed with a sample-barcoded 5' primer and a J-beta primer mix. Through fastp at Q25 and MiXCR, TCRdb rebuilt clones from the public reads, retaining in-frame beta chains. One record per CDR3 amino acid sequence lists the most common genes and DNA. The sample table holds approximately 770,000 distinct CDR3 sequences, of which about 62% were seen once. The ten largest account for 20% to 25% of the sample. Source material: blood. Receptors originate from a man aged 30-40 years in good health.

Only one count was recorded for this clonotype. The V and J genes are TRBV6-6 and TRBJ1-4; no firm D call. V was trimmed by 2 bases and J by 6 bases, leaving 10 bases between them. The CDR3 is 14 residues long. The germline gives CDR1 MNHNY, CDR2 SVGAGI (reference sequence). CDR3 amino acids: CASSYGQRHEKLFF. For the CDR3, the DNA is TGTGCCAGCAGTTACGGCCAGCGACATGAAAAACTGTTTTTT.

This clonotype was detected once. This rearrangement joins TRBV12-3 or TRBV12-4 to TRBJ1-2; the D gene is possibly TRBD1 (6 bases). The V end lost 4 bases, the J end lost 5 bases, and 14 bases lay between the germline ends. The CDR3 contains 14 residues. The CDR3 loop reads CASSYIDRRYGYTF. The CDR3 DNA reads as TGTGCCAGCAGTTATATTGACAGGCGTTATGGCTACACCTTC.

In the case of this clonotype: This may arise from a read error, as a much more abundant clone is one base away. The chain uses TRBV2 and TRBJ2-3, with D unclear. In germline, CDR1 is SNHLY, CDR2 FYNNEI. This CDR3 comprises 13 residues. This CDR3 reads CASSVEYTNTQYF. CDR3 DNA sequence: TGTGCCAGCAGTGTGGAGTACACAAATACGCAGTATTTT.

The rearrangement links TRBV24-1 to TRBJ2-6; D gene uncertain. Germline V lookup: CDR1 KGHDR, CDR2 SFDVKD. Trimming removed 5 bases at V and 0 bases at J, with 7 bases between. The CDR3 totals 15 residues. The CDR3 nucleotides read TGTGCCACCAGTGCCCCGAACTCTGGGGCCAACGTCCTGACTTTC. This translates into CATSAPNSGANVLTF.